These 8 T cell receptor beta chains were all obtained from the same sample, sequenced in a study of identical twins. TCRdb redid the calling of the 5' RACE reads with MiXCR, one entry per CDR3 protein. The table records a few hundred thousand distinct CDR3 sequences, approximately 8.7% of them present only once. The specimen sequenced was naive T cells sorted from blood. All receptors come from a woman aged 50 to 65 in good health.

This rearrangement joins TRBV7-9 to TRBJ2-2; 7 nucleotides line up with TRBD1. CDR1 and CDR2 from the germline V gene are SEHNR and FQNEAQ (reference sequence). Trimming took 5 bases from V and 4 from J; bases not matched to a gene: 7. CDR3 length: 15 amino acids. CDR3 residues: CASSLTGIITGELFF. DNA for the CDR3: TGTGCCAGCAGCCTGACAGGGATTATCACCGGGGAGCTGTTTTTT.

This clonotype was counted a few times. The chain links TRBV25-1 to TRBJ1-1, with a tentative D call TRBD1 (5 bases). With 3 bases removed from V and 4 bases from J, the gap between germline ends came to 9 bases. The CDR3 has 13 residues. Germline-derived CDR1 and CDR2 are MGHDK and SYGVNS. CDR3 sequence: CASSDVGTTEAFF. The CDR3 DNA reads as TGTGCCAGCAGTGACGTGGGGACCACTGAAGCTTTCTTT.

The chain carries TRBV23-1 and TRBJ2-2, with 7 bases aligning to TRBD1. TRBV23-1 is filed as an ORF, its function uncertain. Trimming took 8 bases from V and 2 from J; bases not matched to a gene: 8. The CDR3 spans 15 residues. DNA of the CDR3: TGCGCCAGCGGCGACAGGGCTAAAAACACCGGGGAGCTGTTTTTT. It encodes CASGDRAKNTGELFF.

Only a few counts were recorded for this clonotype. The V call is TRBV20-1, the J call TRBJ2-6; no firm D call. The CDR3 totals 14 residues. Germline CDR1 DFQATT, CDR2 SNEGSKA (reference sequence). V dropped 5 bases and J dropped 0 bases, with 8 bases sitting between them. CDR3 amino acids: CSAFQLSGANVLTF. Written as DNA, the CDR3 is TGCAGTGCTTTTCAGCTCTCTGGGGCCAACGTCCTGACTTTC.

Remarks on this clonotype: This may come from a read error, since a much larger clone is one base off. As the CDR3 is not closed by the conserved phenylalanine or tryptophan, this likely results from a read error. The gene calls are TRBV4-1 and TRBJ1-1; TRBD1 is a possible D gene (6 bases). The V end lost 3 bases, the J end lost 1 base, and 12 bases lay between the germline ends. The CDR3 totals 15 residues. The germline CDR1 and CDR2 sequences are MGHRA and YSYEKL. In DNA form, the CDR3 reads TGCGCCAGCAGCCACCAAGACAGGACGAACACTGAAGCTTTCCTT. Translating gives CASSHQDRTNTEAFL.

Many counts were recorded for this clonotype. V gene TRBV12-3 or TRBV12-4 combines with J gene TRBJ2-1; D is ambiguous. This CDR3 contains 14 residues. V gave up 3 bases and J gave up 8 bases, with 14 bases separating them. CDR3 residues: CASSFQNPLDEQFF. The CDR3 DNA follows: TGTGCCAGCAGTTTCCAAAACCCGTTGGATGAGCAGTTCTTC.

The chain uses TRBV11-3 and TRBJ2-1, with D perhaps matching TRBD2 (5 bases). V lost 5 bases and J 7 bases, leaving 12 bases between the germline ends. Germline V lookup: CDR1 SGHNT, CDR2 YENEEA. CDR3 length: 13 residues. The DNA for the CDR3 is TGTGCCAGCAGCAAGGGAGTAGTGAATGAGCAGTTCTTC. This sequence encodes CASSKGVVNEQFF.

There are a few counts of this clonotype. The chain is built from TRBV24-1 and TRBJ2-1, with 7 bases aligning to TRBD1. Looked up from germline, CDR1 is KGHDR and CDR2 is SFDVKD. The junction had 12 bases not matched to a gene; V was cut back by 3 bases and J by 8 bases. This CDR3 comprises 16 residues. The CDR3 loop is CATSDAITGTADEQFF. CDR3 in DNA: TGTGCCACCAGTGATGCCATCACGGGGACAGCTGATGAGCAGTTCTTC.